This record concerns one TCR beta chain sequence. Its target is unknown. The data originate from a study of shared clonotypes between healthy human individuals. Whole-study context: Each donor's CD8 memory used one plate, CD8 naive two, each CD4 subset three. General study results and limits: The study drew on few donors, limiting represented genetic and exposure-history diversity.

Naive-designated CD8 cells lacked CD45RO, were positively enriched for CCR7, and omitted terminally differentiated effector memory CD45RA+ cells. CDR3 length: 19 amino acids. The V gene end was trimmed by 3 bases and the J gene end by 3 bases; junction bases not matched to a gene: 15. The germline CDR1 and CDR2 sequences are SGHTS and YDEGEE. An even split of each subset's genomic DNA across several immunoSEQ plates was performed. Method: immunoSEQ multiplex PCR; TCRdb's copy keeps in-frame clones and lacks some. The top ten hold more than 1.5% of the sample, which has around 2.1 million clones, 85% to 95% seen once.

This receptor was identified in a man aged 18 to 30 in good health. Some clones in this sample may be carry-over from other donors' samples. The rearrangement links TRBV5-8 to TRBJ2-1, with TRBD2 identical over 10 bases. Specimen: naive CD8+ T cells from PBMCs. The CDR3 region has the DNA TGTGCCAGCAGCTCAAGCCCGGGGACTAGCGCCCGGATCTACAATGAGCAGTTCTTC. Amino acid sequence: CASSSSPGTSARIYNEQFF.